There are many counts of the clone carrying this T cell receptor beta chain. Its target is unknown. V gave up 6 bases and J gave up 0 bases, with 11 bases separating them. The CDR3 is 13 amino acids. Germline CDR1 is DFQATT and CDR2 is SNEGSKA (reference sequence). In making TCR cDNA, 5'RACE template switching added a universal primer site and UMIs to it. MiXCR, run by TCRdb on the 5' RACE reads, gives a single entry per CDR3 protein. The repertoire holds 65,000 to 70,000 distinct CDR3 sequences, with around 6.2% as singletons. The data derive from a study of T cells after yellow fever vaccination. Background on the study: Those fractions that held only low numbers of cells were prepared using the SMART-Seq v4 Ultra Low Input RNA kit. Study-wide results and caveats: Shared CD4/CD8 clonotypes were a small share, likely from convergent recombination. Post-booster repertoires contained most primary-vaccination clones again (approximately 97% CD4, around 89% CD8).

The sample in question was CD4+ T cells sorted from PBMCs, obtained less than 16 days after the first yellow fever vaccination. J is TRBJ1-1 and V is TRBV20-1; possibly TRBD1 for D (6 bases). This clonotype was sampled from a man between 18 and 35 years old who received the YFV17D yellow fever vaccine. For the CDR3, the DNA is TGCAGTGCCGACCGGGACATGAACACTGAAGCTTTCTTT. Its protein is CSADRDMNTEAFF.